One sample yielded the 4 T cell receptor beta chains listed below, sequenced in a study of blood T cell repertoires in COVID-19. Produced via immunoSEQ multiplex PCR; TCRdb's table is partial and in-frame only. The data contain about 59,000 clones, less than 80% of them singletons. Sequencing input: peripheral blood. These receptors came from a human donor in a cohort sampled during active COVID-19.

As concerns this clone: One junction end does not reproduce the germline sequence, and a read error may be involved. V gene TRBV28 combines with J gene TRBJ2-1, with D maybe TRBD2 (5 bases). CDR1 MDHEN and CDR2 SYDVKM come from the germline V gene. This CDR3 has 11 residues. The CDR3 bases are TGTGCCAGCAGGACCGGACTGACTAAGCTCTTC. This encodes CASRTGLTKLF.

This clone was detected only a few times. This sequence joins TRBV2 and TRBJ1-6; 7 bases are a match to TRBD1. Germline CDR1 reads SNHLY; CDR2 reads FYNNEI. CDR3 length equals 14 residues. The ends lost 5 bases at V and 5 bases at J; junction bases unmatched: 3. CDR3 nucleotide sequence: TGTGCCAGCAGTTGGGACAGAGATAATTCACCCCTCCACTTT. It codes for CASSWDRDNSPLHF.

CDR3 residues: CASNSGLAATYEQYF. CDR3 DNA sequence: TGTGCCAGCAACTCAGGACTAGCGGCCACCTACGAGCAGTACTTC. The rearrangement uses TRBV7-8 and TRBJ2-7; TRBD2 matches at 10 bases. The germline gives CDR1 SGHVS, CDR2 FQNEAQ. The junction had 8 bases not matched to a gene; V was cut back by 7 bases and J by 2 bases. The CDR3 has 15 amino acids.

Written as DNA, the CDR3 is TGTGCCAGCAGCTTAGGACAGACCATGAACACTGAAGCTTTCTTT. Protein: CASSLGQTMNTEAFF. This chain joins TRBV7-9 and TRBJ1-1; the D gene is possibly TRBD1 (5 bases). From germline, CDR1 is SEHNR and CDR2 FQNEAQ (reference sequence). Trimming took off 1 base at V and 0 bases at J, with 9 bases between the two ends. The CDR3 contains 15 residues.